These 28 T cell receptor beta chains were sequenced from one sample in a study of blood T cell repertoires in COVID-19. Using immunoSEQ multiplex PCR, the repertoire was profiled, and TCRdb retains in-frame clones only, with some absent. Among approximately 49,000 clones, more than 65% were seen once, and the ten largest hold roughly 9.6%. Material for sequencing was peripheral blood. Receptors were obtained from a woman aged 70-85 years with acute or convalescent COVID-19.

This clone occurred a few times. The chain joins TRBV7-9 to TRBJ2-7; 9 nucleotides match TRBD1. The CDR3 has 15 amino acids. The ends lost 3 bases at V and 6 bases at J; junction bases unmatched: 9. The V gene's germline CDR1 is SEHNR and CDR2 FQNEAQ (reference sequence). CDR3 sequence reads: CASSFYRGRVLEQYF. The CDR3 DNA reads TGTGCCAGCAGCTTCTACAGGGGGCGAGTACTCGAGCAGTACTTC.

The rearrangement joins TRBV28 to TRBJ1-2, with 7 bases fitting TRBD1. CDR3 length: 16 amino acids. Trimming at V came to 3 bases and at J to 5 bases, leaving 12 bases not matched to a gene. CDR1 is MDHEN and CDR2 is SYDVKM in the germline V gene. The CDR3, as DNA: TGTGCCAGCAGTTTGGACGAGGGGGCGCAGAATTATGGCTACACCTTC. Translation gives CASSLDEGAQNYGYTF.

The CDR3 region is CSVESLGIAGGNTIYF. The CDR3, as DNA: TGCAGCGTTGAAAGCTTAGGCATAGCGGGTGGAAACACCATATATTTT. The chain joins TRBV29-1 to TRBJ1-3; D unresolved. CDR3 length: 16 amino acids. The V gene lost 2 bases and the J gene lost 3 bases, with 17 bases spanning the gap. Germline CDR1 and CDR2: SQVTM and ANQGSEA.

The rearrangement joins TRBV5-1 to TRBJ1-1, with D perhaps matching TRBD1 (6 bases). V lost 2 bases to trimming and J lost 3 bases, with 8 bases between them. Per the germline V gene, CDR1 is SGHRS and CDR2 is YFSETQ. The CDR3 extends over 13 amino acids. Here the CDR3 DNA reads TGCGCCAGCAGCTTACAGGGAGACACTGAAGCTTTCTTT. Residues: CASSLQGDTEAFF.

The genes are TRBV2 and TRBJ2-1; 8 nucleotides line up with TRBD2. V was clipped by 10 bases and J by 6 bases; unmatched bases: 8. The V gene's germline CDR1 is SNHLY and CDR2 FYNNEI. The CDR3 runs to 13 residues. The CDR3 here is CAKSGSYGNEQFF. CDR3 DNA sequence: TGTGCCAAAAGCGGGAGCTATGGCAATGAGCAGTTCTTC.

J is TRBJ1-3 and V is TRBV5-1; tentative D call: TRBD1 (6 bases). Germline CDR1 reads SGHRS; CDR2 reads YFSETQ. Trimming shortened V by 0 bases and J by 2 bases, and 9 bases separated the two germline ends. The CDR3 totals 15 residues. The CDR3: CASSLEGGTGNTIYF. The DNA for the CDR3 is TGCGCCAGCAGCTTGGAAGGGGGAACTGGAAACACCATATATTTT.

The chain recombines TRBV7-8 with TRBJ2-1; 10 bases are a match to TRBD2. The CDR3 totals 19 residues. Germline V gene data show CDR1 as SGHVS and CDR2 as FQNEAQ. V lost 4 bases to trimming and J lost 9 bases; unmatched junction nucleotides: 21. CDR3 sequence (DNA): TGTGCCAGCAGCTCCTACCGGGTCATTGGCAGCGGGAGGGCCCCTGAGCAGTTCTTC. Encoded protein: CASSSYRVIGSGRAPEQFF.

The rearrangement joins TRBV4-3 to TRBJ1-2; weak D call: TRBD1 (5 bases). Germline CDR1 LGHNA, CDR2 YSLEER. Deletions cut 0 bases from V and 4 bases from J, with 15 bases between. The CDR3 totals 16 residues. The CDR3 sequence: CASSQDLREGAYGYTF. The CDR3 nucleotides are TGCGCCAGCAGCCAAGATCTCAGGGAAGGGGCCTATGGCTACACCTTC.

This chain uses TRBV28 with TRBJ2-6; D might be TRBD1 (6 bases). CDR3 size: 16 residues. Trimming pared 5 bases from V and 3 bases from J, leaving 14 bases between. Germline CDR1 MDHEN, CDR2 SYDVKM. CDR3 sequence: CASSPWDISGANVLTF. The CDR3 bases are TGTGCCAGCAGTCCCTGGGACATCAGTGGGGCCAACGTCCTGACTTTC.

The CDR3: CASSELAGGPDTQYF. The CDR3 DNA reads as TGTGCCAGCAGTGAACTAGCGGGAGGGCCAGATACGCAGTATTTT. The rearrangement links TRBV6-1 to TRBJ2-3; TRBD2 agrees at 12 bases. This CDR3 comprises 15 residues. Germline lookup yields CDR1 MNHNS and CDR2 SASEGT. V trimming: 2 bases; J trimming: 4 bases; junction bases outside the gene matches: 1.

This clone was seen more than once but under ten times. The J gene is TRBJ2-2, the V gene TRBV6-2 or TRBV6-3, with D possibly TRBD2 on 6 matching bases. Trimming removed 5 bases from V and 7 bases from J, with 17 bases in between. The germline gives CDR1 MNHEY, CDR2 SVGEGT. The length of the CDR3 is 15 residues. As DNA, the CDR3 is TGTGCCAGCAGTACCCAGCGGGTAGGGTACGGGGAGCTGTTTTTT. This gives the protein CASSTQRVGYGELFF.

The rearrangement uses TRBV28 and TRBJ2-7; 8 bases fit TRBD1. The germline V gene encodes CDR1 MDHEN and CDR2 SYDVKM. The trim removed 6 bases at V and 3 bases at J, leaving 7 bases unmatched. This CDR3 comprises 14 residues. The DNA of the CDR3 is TGTGCCAGCAGGAGCCGGACAGGGCTCTACGAGCAGTACTTC. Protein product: CASRSRTGLYEQYF.

The CDR3: CASSYSGETGELFF. The CDR3 DNA follows: TGTGCCAGCAGTTACTCTGGGGAGACCGGGGAGCTGTTTTTT. This sequence joins TRBV6-5 and TRBJ2-2; tentative D call: TRBD2 (5 bases). Germline values: CDR1 MNHEY, CDR2 SVGAGI. Trimming left V 0 bases short and J 5 bases short, with 7 bases between. The CDR3 covers 14 residues.

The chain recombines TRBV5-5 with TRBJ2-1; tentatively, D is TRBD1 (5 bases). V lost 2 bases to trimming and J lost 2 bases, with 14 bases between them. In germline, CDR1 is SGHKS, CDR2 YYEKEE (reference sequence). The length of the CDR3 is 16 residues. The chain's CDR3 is CASSLGSPRAYNEQFF. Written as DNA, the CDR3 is TGTGCCAGCAGCTTAGGGTCCCCCAGGGCCTACAATGAGCAGTTCTTC.

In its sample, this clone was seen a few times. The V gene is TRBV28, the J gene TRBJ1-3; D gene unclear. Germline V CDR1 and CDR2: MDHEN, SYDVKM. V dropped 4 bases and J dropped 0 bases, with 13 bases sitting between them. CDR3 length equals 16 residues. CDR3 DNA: TGTGCCAGCAGTTCCTTGGAGGGCTTCTCTGGAAACACCATATATTTT. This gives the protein CASSSLEGFSGNTIYF. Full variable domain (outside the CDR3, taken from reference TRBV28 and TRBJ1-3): DVKVTQSSRYLVKRTGEKVFLECVQDMDHENMFWYRQDPGLGLRLIYFSYDVKMKEKGDIPEGYSVSREKKERFSLILESASTNQTSMYLCASSSLEGFSGNTIYFGEGSWLTVV.

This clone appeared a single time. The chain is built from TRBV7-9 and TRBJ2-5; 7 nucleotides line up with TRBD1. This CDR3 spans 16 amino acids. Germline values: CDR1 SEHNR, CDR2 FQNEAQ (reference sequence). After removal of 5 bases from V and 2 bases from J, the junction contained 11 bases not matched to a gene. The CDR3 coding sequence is TGTGCCAGCAGCCGAGGGGGACAGTTAACTCAAGAGACCCAGTACTTC. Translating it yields CASSRGGQLTQETQYF.

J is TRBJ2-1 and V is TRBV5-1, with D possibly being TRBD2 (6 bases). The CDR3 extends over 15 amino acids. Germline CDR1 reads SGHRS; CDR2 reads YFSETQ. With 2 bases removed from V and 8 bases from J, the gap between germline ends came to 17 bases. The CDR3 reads CASSFQEPGGDEQFF. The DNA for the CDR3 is TGCGCCAGCAGCTTCCAAGAACCGGGCGGGGATGAGCAGTTCTTC.

The CDR3 sequence is CASSAFGGTEAFF. The CDR3 region has the DNA TGTGCCAGCAGTGCGTTCGGTGGCACTGAAGCTTTCTTT. The chain links TRBV6-4 to TRBJ1-1, with D hard to call. This CDR3 spans 13 amino acids. The germline gives CDR1 MRHNA, CDR2 SNTAGT. V lost 4 bases, J lost 4 bases, and 10 bases lay in between.

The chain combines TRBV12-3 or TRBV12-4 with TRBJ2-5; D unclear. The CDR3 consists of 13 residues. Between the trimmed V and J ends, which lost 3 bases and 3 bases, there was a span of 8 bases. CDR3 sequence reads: CASSLAPEETQYF. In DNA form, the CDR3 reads TGTGCCAGCAGTTTGGCCCCCGAAGAGACCCAGTACTTC.

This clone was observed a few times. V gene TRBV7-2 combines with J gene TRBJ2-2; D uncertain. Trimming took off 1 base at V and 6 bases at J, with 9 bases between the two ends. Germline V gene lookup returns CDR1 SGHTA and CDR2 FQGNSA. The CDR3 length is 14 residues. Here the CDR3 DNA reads TGTGCCAGCAGCTTAGAGCTAGTTGCCGGGGAGCTGTTTTTT. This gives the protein CASSLELVAGELFF.

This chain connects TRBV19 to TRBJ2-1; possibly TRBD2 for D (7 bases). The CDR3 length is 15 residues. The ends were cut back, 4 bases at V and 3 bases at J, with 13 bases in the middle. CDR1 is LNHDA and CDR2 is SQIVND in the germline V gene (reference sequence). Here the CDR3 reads CASSTSGGDYNEQFF. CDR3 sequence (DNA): TGTGCCAGTAGTACTTCGGGGGGCGACTACAATGAGCAGTTCTTC.

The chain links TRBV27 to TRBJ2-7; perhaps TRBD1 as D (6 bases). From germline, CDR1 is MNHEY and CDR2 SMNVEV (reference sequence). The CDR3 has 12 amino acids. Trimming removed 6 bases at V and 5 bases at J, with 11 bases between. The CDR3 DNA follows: TGTGCCAGCAGAACAGGGTTGGACGAGCAGTACTTC. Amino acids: CASRTGLDEQYF.

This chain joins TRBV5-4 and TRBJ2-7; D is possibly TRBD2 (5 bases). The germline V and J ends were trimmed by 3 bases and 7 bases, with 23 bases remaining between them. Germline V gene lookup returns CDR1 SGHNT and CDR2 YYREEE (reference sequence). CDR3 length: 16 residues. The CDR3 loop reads CASSSDGSGILREQYF. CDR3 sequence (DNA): TGTGCCAGCAGCTCCGACGGGTCGGGGATCTTGCGAGAGCAGTACTTC.

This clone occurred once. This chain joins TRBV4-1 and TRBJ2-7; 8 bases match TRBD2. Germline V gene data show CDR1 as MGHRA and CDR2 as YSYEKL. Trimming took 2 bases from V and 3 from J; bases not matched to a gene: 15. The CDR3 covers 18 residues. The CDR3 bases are TGCGCCAGCAGCCAACTCGACTTCCTCGGGGGGGGTTACTACGAGCAGTACTTC. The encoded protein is CASSQLDFLGGGYYEQYF.

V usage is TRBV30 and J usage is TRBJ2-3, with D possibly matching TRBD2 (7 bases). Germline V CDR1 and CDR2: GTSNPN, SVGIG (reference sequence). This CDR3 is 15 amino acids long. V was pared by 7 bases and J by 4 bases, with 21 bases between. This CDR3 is CASARGGYWADTQYF. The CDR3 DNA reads TGTGCCTCCGCGAGGGGGGGTTATTGGGCAGATACGCAGTATTTT.

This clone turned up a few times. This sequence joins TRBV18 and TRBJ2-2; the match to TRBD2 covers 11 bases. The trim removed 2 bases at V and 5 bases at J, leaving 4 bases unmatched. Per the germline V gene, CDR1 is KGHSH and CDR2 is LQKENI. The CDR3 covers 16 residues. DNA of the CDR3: TGTGCCAGCTCACCAGGACTAGCGGGTCGGACCGGGGAGCTGTTTTTT. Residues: CASSPGLAGRTGELFF.

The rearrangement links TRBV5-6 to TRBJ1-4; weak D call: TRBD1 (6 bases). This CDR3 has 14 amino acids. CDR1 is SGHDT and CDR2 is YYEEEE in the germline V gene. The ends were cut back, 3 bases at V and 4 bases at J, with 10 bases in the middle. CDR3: CASSSDSRNEKLFF. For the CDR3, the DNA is TGTGCCAGCAGCTCGGACAGTCGTAATGAAAAACTGTTTTTT.

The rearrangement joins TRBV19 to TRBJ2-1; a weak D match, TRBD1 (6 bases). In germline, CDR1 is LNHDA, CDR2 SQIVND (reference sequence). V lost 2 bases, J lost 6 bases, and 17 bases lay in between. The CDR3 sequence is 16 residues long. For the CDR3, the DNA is TGTGCCAGTAGTATATTCAGGGGCACCGGGTTCAATGAGCAGTTCTTC. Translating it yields CASSIFRGTGFNEQFF.